Each of the 2 T cell receptor beta chains below was sequenced from the same sample in a study of blood T cell repertoires in COVID-19. Clones were sequenced by immunoSEQ multiplex PCR, and TCRdb holds only the in-frame ones, with some missing. The sample consists of roughly 230,000 clones, 84% of them appearing once. The sequenced sample consisted of peripheral blood. The receptor source for this set is a man over 45 with acute or convalescent COVID-19.

V gene TRBV12-3 or TRBV12-4 combines with J gene TRBJ1-2; possibly TRBD1 for D (6 bases). The germline V and J ends were trimmed by 1 base and 7 bases, with 7 bases remaining between them. The length of the CDR3 is 12 residues. The CDR3 DNA reads TGTGCCAGCAGTTTAGGAGGGGGTGGCTACACCTTC. Its translation is CASSLGGGGYTF.

This chain uses TRBV19 with TRBJ1-5, with 9 bases identical to TRBD1. There are 15 residues in the CDR3. Germline values: CDR1 LNHDA, CDR2 SQIVND (reference sequence). Unmatched junction bases numbered 8, after V lost 5 bases and J lost 6 bases. CDR3 region: CASSRDRARVQPQHF. The CDR3 nucleotides are TGTGCCAGTAGTCGGGACAGGGCCCGAGTTCAGCCCCAGCATTTT.